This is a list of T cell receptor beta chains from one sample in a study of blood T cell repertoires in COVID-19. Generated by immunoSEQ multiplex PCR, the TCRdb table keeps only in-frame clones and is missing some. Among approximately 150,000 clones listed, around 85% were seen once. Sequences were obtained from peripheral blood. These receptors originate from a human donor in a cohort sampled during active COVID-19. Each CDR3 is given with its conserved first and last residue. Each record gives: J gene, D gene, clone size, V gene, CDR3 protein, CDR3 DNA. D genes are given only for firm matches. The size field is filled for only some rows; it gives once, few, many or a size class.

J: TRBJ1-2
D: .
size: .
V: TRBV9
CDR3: CASSTLTGTAYGYTF
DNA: TGTGCCAGCAGCACCCTAACAGGCACCGCTTATGGCTACACCTTC

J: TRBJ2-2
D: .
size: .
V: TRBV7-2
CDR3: CASSLSLRSNTGELFF
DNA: TGTGCCAGCAGCTTAAGTTTGCGGTCTAACACCGGGGAGCTGTTTTTT

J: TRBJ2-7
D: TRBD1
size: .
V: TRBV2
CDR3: CAARGQGREKFYEQYF
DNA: TGTGCCGCCAGGGGACAGGGGCGGGAGAAGTTCTACGAGCAGTACTTC

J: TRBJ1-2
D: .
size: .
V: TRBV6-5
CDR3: CASSPPGGWSYGYTF
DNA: TGTGCCAGCAGCCCCCCGGGGGGGTGGAGCTATGGCTACACCTTC

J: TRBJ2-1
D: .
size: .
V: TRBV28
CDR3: CASSATGGPDFNEQFF
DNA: TGTGCCAGCAGTGCTACGGGGGGCCCAGACTTTAATGAGCAGTTCTTC

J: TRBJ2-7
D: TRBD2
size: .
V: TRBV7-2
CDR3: CASSSKTSGRAQEQYF
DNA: TGTGCCAGCAGCTCCAAGACTAGCGGGAGGGCCCAAGAGCAGTACTTC

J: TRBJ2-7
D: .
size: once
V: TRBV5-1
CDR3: CASSLVGVGVEQYF
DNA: TGCGCCAGCAGCTTGGTAGGGGTTGGAGTCGAGCAGTACTTC

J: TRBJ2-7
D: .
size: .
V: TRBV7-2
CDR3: CASSATGEAGLLSREQYF
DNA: TGTGCCAGCAGTGCTACGGGGGAGGCGGGTCTCCTCTCAAGGGAGCAGTACTTC

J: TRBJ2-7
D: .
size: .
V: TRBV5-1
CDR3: CASSLGAYEQYF
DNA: TGCGCCAGCAGCCTGGGAGCTTACGAGCAGTACTTC

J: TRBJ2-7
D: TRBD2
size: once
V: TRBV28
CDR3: CASTTSGSKQYF
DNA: TGTGCCAGCACGACTAGCGGGAGTAAGCAGTACTTC

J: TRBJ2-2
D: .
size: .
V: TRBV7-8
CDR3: CASSSVEGAGELFF
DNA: TGTGCCAGCAGCTCAGTGGAAGGAGCCGGGGAGCTGTTTTTT

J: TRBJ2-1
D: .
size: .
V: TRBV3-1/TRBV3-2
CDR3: CASSQEAGISDEQFF
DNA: TGTGCCAGCAGCCAAGAGGCAGGTATCTCGGATGAGCAGTTCTTC

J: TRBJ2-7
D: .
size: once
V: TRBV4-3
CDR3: CASSQARQATYEQYF
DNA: TGCGCCAGCAGCCAAGCCCGACAGGCCACCTACGAGCAGTACTTC

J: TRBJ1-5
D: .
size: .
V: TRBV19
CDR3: CASSIGGGGGNQPQHF
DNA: TGTGCCAGTAGTATTGGGGGAGGGGGTGGCAATCAGCCCCAGCATTTT

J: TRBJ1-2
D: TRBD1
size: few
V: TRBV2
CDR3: CASKGDDRDYGYTF
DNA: TGTGCCAGCAAGGGGGATGACAGGGACTATGGCTACACCTTC

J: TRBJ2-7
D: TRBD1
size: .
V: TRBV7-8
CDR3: CASSLVGTGRRSGYEQYF
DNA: TGTGCCAGCAGCTTAGTCGGGACAGGGAGAAGAAGTGGCTACGAGCAGTACTTC